The clone carrying this T cell receptor (beta chain) was seen just once. This CDR3 spans 14 amino acids. Germline-derived CDR1 and CDR2 are GTSNPN and SVGIG (reference sequence). V dropped 4 bases and J dropped 7 bases, with 17 bases sitting between them. The data derive from a study of preoperative IRX-2 immunotherapy in early breast cancer. Treatment described: preoperative locoregional IRX-2 cytokine immunotherapy. This phase Ib study tested locoregional IRX-2 cytokine immunotherapy given before surgery. Here immunoSEQ multiplex PCR was the method, and the copy in TCRdb shows in-frame clones only, minus some. Of about 33,000 clones detected, 89% appear once; the ten largest clones hold less than 2%.

This TCR was recovered from a human donor with breast cancer. The material sequenced was tumor tissue, taken after IRX-2 immunotherapy. The V gene is TRBV30, the J gene TRBJ2-4, with D possibly called TRBD1 or TRBD2 (6 bases each). In DNA, the CDR3 is TGTGCCTGGACACCATCGGGGGCGCGGAACATTCAGTACTTC. Protein sequence: CAWTPSGARNIQYF.